This entry features one TCR beta chain sequence. The repertoire was sequenced with immunoSEQ multiplex PCR; TCRdb's copy has only in-frame clones and lacks some. The repertoire has some 290,000 clones, approximately 86% of them found once; the top ten carry about 3.6%. The data are from a study of blood T cell repertoires in COVID-19. For the study at large: Both acute and convalescent COVID-19 samples were obtained from the United States, Italy and Spain. T cells, B-cell-depleted T cells, or PBMCs supplied cDNA or gDNA.

The CDR3 runs to 16 residues. With V trimmed by 0 bases and J by 7 bases, 10 bases remained unmatched. Germline V CDR1 and CDR2: SGHTA, FQGTGA. The sample was peripheral blood. The rearrangement links TRBV7-3 to TRBJ2-7; 9 bases map to TRBD2. The TCR originated in a young man with active or convalescent COVID-19. The CDR3 loop reads CASSLTGASGKGEQYF. CDR3 nucleotide sequence: TGTGCCAGCAGCTTAACGGGGGCTAGCGGGAAGGGAGAGCAGTACTTC.